The 11 T cell receptor beta chains reported below all come from one sample, sequenced in a study of CD8+ T cells in alopecia areata (dated by TCRdb to the late 2010s). Library construction relied on the immunoSEQ multiplex PCR assay. For TCR sequencing, RNA was extracted from every sample and reverse transcribed into cDNA to serve as template. Here the immuneACCESS table is served through TCRdb, limited to in-frame sequences with V and J called. Missing clones are a known gap in these copies; in checked studies unresolved V genes cover under half, and the rest lacks a known reason. Counted in this sample were 150,000 to 180,000 clones; about 51% of them appeared once. Just under 20% of the sample lies in the top ten. The sample's time point label is to be understood as: baseline before oral tofacitinib. The specimen comprised CD8+ T cells sorted from blood, sampled at week 0. Receptors originate from a human donor with alopecia areata.

This clone has a handful of counts. This sample includes further DNA sequences coding for the same CDR3. The chain couples TRBV27 to TRBJ2-1, with D unresolved. Germline loops: CDR1 MNHEY, CDR2 SMNVEV (reference sequence). CDR3 length equals 13 residues. Trimming took 2 bases from V and 0 from J, leaving 2 bases between them. This CDR3 is CASSLSSYNEQFF. The CDR3 DNA reads as TGTGCCAGCAGTTTAAGCTCCTACAATGAGCAGTTCTTC.

The chain uses TRBV2 and TRBJ2-7; 7 nucleotides agree with TRBD1. Unmatched junction bases numbered 8, after V lost 5 bases and J lost 4 bases. CDR1 is SNHLY and CDR2 is FYNNEI in the germline V gene. The CDR3 spans 14 residues. This CDR3 is CASSPDRSGYEQYF. In nucleotides, the CDR3 is TGTGCCAGCAGTCCGGACAGGTCGGGATACGAGCAGTACTTC.

The chain employs TRBV30 and TRBJ2-7; possibly TRBD1 for D (6 bases). The CDR3 is 14 residues long. The V end lost 0 bases, the J end lost 5 bases, and 14 bases lay between the germline ends. Per germline, CDR1 GTSNPN and CDR2 SVGIG (reference sequence). CDR3 sequence reads: CAWSVGTIIDEQYF. The CDR3 DNA reads TGTGCCTGGAGTGTGGGGACAATTATCGACGAGCAGTACTTC.

The gene calls are TRBV28 and TRBJ1-5, with 8 bases fitting TRBD1. CDR1 MDHEN and CDR2 SYDVKM come from the germline V gene. The junction had 3 bases not matched to a gene; V was cut back by 6 bases and J by 5 bases. The CDR3 totals 13 residues. The CDR3 coding sequence is TGTGCCAGCAGCCAGGGGGCCTATCAGCCCCAGCATTTT. Translation: CASSQGAYQPQHF.

This clone was observed a few times. An end of the junction does not agree with germline; a read error may underlie this. The chain joins TRBV29-1 to TRBJ2-2; TRBD2 is a possible D gene (6 bases). CDR3 length equals 15 residues. The germline V gene has CDR1 SQVTM and CDR2 ANQGSEA. CDR3: CSGREGMANAGELFF. CDR3 sequence (DNA): TGCAGCGGGAGGGAAGGGATGGCGAACGCCGGGGAGCTGTTTTTT.

The sample holds many counts of this clone. The rearrangement links TRBV10-3 to TRBJ2-7, with 7 positions matching TRBD2. Germline CDR1 reads ENHRY; CDR2 reads SYGVKD. The J segment lost 6 bases and the V segment lost 7 bases, leaving 12 bases of the junction unmatched. The CDR3 contains 14 residues. CDR3 sequence (DNA): TGTGCCATCAAAGTCGGGTCGTCTAGCGGCGAGCAGTACTTC. Amino acids: CAIKVGSSSGEQYF.

This clone has just one count. This rearrangement joins TRBV7-9 to TRBJ2-3; possibly TRBD1 or TRBD2 for D (5 bases each). V was shortened by 3 bases and J by 4 bases, with 11 bases between the two germline ends. This CDR3 has 14 residues. Germline loops: CDR1 SEHNR, CDR2 FQNEAQ (reference sequence). Here the CDR3 DNA reads TGTGCCAGCAGCTTGGGGGAAAGCGCAGATACGCAGTATTTT. It translates to CASSLGESADTQYF. The whole variable domain, filled in from reference TRBV7-9 and TRBJ2-3, reads DTGVSQNPRHKITKRGQNVTFRCDPISEHNRLYWYRQTLGQGPEFLTYFQNEAQLEKSRLLSDRFSAERPKGSFSTLEIQRTEQGDSAMYLCASSLGESADTQYFGPGTRLTVL.

The genes are TRBV4-1 and TRBJ2-3; maybe TRBD2 (6 bases). The germline V and J ends were trimmed by 4 bases and 3 bases, with 23 bases remaining between them. CDR1 is MGHRA and CDR2 is YSYEKL in the germline V gene. This CDR3 is 18 amino acids long. CDR3 nucleotides: TGCGCCAGCAGCCCCCGCGTCGGAGGGAATAGCGTAACAGATACGCAGTATTTT. As protein: CASSPRVGGNSVTDTQYF.

V usage is TRBV2 and J usage is TRBJ2-1; possible D gene TRBD2, 6 bases. CDR1 and CDR2 (germline): SNHLY, FYNNEI. The CDR3 loop spans 16 amino acids. The ends were cut back, 7 bases at V and 0 bases at J, with 16 bases in the middle. CDR3 bases: TGTGCCAGCACGCTCGTCCGGGGGAGCTCCTACAATGAGCAGTTCTTC. This translates into CASTLVRGSSYNEQFF.

The chain is built from TRBV29-1 and TRBJ1-2, with 7 bases matching TRBD1. The trim removed 4 bases at V and 6 bases at J, leaving 5 bases unmatched. The CDR3 runs to 12 residues. The germline V gene encodes CDR1 SQVTM and CDR2 ANQGSEA. Here the CDR3 reads CSVVGQEDGYTF. CDR3 coding DNA: TGCAGCGTTGTCGGACAGGAGGATGGCTACACCTTC.

This chain connects TRBV25-1 to TRBJ1-5, with D unclear. Germline V gene lookup returns CDR1 MGHDK and CDR2 SYGVNS. The CDR3 runs to 12 residues. Trimming removed 4 bases at V and 5 bases at J, with 6 bases between. CDR3 DNA: TGTGCCAGCAGTGCGGGAGATCAGCCCCAGCATTTT. Its protein product is CASSAGDQPQHF.